Listed below are T cell receptor beta chains from one sample, sequenced in a study of T cells in Graves' hyperthyroidism and ophthalmopathy. TCRdb processed the multiplex PCR reads anew with MiXCR; each CDR3 protein has one entry. The table includes around 400,000 distinct CDR3 sequences, less than 15% detected once. Source material: blood. The receptors were gathered from a woman aged 18 to 35 with Graves' hyperthyroidism. The CDR3 runs from the conserved cysteine through the conserved F or W. D genes are given only for firm matches. Where a row states a size, it is once, few, many or the class of an expanded clone; other rows omit it.

. | TRBJ2-3 | many | TRBV7-9 | CASSLSATSVTDTQYF | TGTGCCAGCAGCCTTTCCGCCACTAGTGTCACAGATACGCAGTATTTT
. | TRBJ1-3 | many | TRBV7-9 | CASSLIFKGRQGGNTIYF | TGTGCCAGCAGCTTAATTTTTAAGGGACGGCAGGGTGGAAACACCATATATTTT
. | TRBJ2-1 | many | TRBV9 | CASSETARSSYNEQFF | TGTGCCAGCAGTGAGACTGCCCGCAGCTCCTACAATGAGCAGTTCTTC
. | TRBJ2-3 | . | TRBV7-9 | CASSSKVLRGWGTDTQYF | TGTGCCAGCAGCTCAAAGGTCCTGAGGGGGTGGGGTACAGATACGCAGTATTTT
. | TRBJ1-1 | many | TRBV29-1 | CSGMNTEAFF | TGCAGCGGGATGAACACTGAAGCTTTCTTT
. | TRBJ2-7 | many | TRBV12-3/TRBV12-4 | CASSPTRLLEQYF | TGTGCCAGCAGTCCGACTAGATTACTCGAGCAGTACTTC
. | TRBJ2-7 | many | TRBV12-3/TRBV12-4 | CASSLGMISYEQYF | TGTGCCAGCAGCCTAGGGATGATTTCCTACGAGCAGTACTTC
TRBD1 | TRBJ1-6 | few | TRBV6-1 | CASRTGGAALGASPLHF | TGTGCCAGCAGAACAGGGGGCGCCGCTTTGGGCGCTTCACCCCTCCACTTT
. | TRBJ1-1 | many | TRBV5-6 | CASSSELALNTEAFF | TGTGCCAGCAGCTCCGAGCTGGCACTTAACACTGAAGCTTTCTTT
. | TRBJ2-1 | . | TRBV20-1 | CSSRSKVWDEQFF | TGCAGTAGCAGATCTAAGGTTTGGGATGAGCAGTTCTTC
. | TRBJ2-7 | many | TRBV27 | CASSSGSSYEQYF | TGTGCCAGCAGTTCCGGGTCCTCCTACGAGCAGTACTTC
. | TRBJ1-1 | many | TRBV5-1 | CASRSSPTGGDTEAFF | TGCGCCAGCAGATCCTCTCCGACAGGAGGGGACACTGAAGCTTTCTTT